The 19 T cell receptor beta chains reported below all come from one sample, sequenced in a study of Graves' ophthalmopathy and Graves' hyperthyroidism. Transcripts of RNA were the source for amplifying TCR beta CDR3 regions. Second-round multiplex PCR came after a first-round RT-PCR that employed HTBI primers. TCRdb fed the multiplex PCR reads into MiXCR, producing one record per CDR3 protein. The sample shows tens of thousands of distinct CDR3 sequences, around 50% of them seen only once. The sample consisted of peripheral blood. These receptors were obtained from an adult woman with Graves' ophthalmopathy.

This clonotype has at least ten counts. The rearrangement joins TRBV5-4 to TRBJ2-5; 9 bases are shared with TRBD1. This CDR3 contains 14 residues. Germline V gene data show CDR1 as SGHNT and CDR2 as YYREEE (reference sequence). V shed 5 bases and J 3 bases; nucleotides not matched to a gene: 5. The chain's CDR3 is CASSLQGAEETQYF. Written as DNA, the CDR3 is TGTGCCAGCAGTTTACAGGGGGCCGAAGAGACCCAGTACTTC.

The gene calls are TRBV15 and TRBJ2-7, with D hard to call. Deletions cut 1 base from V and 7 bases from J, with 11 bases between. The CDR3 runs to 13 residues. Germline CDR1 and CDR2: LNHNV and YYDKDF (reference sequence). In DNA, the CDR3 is TGTGCCACCAGCAGAGGACTTAACGGGGAGCAGTACTTC. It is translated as CATSRGLNGEQYF.

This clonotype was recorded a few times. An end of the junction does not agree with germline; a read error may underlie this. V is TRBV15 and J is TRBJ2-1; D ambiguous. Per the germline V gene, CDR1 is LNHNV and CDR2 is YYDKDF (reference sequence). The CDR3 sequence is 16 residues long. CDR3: CATSRDRSPSCDERFF. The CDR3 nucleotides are TGTGCCACCAGCAGAGATCGGTCGCCCTCTTGTGATGAGCGGTTCTTC.

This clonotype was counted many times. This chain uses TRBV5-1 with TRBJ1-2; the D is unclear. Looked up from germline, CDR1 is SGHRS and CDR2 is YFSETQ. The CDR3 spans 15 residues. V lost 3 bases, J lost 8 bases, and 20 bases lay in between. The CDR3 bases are TGCGCCAGCAGCTCAACTACCGGATCTCTATGGGGCTACACCTTC. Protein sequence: CASSSTTGSLWGYTF.

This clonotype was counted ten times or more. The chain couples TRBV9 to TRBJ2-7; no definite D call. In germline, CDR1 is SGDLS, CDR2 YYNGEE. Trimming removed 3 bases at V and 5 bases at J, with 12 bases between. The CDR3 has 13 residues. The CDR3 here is CASSGASHDEQYF. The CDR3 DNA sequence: TGTGCCAGCAGCGGTGCTTCCCATGACGAGCAGTACTTC.

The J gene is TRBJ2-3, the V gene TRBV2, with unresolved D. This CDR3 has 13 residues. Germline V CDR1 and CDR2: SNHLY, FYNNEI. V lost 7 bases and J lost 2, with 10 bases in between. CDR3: CASNGPNTDTQYF. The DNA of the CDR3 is TGTGCCAGCAACGGACCAAACACAGATACGCAGTATTTT.

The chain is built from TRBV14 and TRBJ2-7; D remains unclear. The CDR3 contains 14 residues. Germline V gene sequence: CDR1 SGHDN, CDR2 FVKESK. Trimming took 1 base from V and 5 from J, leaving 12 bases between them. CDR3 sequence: CASSQVPGWHEQYF. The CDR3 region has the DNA TGTGCCAGCAGCCAAGTGCCCGGGTGGCACGAGCAGTACTTC.

The DNA for the CDR3 is TGTGCCGCCGATAGCGGGAGGGCGATCAATGAGCAGTTCTTC. Protein product: CAADSGRAINEQFF. The chain uses TRBV7-7 and TRBJ2-1; 11 bases align to TRBD2. The CDR3 is 14 residues long. The germline gives CDR1 SSHAT, CDR2 FNYEAQ (reference sequence). V trimming: 11 bases; J trimming: 6 bases; junction bases outside the gene matches: 9.

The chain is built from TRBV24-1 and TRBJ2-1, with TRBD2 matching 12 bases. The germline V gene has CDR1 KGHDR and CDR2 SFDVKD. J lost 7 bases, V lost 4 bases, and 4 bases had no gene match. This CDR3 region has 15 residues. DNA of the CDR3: TGTGCCACCAGTGACGTGACTAGCGGGAGTAATGAGCAGTTCTTC. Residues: CATSDVTSGSNEQFF.

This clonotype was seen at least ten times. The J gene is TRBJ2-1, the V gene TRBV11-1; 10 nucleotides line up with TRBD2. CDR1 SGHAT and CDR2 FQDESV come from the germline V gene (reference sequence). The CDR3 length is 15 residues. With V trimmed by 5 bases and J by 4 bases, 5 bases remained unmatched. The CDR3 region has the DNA TGTGCCAGCAGCCTGGGGACTAGCGCTTACAATGAGCAGTTCTTC. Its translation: CASSLGTSAYNEQFF. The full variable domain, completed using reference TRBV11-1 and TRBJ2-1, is EAEVAQSPRYKITEKSQAVAFWCDPISGHATLYWYRQILGQGPELLVQFQDESVVDDSQLPKDRFSAERLKGVDSTLKIQPAELGDSAMYLCASSLGTSAYNEQFFGPGTRLTVL.

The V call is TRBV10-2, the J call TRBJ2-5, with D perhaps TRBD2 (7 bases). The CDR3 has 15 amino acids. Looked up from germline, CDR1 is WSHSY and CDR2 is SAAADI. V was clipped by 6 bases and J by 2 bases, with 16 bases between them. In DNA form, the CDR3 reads TGCGCCAGCAGCCAATCGGGGGGCCTTCAAGAGACCCAGTACTTC. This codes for CASSQSGGLQETQYF.

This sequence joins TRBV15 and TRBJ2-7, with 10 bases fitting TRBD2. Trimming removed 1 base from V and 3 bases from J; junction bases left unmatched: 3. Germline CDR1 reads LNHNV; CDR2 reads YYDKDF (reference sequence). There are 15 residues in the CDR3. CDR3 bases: TGTGCCACCAGCAGAGCTAGCGGGAGAGGCTACGAGCAGTACTTC. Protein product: CATSRASGRGYEQYF.

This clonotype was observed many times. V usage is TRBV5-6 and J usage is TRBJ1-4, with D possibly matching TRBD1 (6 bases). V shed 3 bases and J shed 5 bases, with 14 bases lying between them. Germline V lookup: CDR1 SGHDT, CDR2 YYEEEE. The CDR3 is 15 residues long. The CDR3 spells CASSSSGTLNEKLFF. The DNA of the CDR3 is TGTGCCAGCAGCTCCTCTGGGACACTGAATGAAAAACTGTTTTTT.

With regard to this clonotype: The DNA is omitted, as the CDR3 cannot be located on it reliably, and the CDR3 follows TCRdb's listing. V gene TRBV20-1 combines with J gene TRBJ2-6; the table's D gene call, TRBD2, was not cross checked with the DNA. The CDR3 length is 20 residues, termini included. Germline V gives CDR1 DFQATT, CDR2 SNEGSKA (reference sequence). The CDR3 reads CSGSGSSTDTQYFGANVLTF.

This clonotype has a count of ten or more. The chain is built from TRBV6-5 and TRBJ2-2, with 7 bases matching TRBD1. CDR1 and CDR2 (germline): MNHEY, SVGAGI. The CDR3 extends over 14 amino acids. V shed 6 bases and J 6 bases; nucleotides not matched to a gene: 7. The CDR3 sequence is CASRGTAGAGELFF. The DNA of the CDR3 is TGTGCCAGCAGGGGGACAGCTGGTGCCGGGGAGCTGTTTTTT.

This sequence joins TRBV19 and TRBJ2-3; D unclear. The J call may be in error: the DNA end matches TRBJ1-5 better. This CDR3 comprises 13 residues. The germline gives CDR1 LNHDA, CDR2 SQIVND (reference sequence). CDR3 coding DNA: TGTGCCAGTAGTAGGAGCAGCACAGATACGCAGCATTTT. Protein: CASSRSSTDTQHF.

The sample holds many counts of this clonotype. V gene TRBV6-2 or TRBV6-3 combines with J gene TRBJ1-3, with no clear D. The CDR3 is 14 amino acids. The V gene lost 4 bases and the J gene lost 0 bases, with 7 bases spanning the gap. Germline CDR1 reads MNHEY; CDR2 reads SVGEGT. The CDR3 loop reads CASSLHLSGNTIYF. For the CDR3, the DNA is TGTGCCAGCAGTTTACATCTCTCTGGAAACACCATATATTTT.

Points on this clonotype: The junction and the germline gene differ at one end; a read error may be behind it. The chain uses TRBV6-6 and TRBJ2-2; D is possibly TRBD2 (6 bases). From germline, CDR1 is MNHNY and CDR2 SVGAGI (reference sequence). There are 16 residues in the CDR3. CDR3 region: CASIRNGGGLNTEAFF. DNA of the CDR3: TGTGCCAGCATTAGGAACGGGGGTGGATTGAACACTGAAGCGTTCTTT.

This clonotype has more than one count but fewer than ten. The CDR3 DNA reads as TGTGCCAGTAGTATCGAGAGCTTAGGAGCCCAGCATTTT. The encoded protein is CASSIESLGAQHF. This chain connects TRBV19 to TRBJ1-5; no definite D call. CDR3 length: 13 amino acids. The germline gives CDR1 LNHDA, CDR2 SQIVND (reference sequence). V lost 3 bases to trimming and J lost 11 bases, with 14 bases between them.